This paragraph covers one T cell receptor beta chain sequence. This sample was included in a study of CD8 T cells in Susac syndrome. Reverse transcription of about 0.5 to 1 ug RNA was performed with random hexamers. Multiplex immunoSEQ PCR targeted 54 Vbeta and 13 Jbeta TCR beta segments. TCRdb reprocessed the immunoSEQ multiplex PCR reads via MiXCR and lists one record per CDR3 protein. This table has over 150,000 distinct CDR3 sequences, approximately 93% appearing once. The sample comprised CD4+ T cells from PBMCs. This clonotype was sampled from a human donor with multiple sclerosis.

The CDR3 nucleotides read TGTGCCAGCGGCAATCAGCCCCAGCATTTT. Translated, it gives CASGNQPQHF. The chain joins TRBV28 to TRBJ1-5; unclear D gene. Looked up from germline, CDR1 is MDHEN and CDR2 is SYDVKM. The CDR3 runs to 10 residues. V lost 8 bases and J 2 bases, leaving 1 base between the germline ends.